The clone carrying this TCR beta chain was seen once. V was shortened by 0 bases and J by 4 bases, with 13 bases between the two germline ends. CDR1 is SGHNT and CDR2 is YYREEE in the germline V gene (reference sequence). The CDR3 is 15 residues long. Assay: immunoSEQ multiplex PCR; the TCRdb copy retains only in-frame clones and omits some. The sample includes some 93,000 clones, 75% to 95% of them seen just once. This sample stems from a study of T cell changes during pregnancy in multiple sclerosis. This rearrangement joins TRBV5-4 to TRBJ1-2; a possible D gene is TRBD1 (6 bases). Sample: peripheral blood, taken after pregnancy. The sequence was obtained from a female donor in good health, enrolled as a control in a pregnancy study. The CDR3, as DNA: TGTGCCAGCAGCTTGGCCTCGGGAGGGGGCTATGGCTACACCTTC. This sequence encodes CASSLASGGGYGYTF.